This T cell receptor beta chain came from a study of shared clonotypes between healthy human individuals. This clone has just one count. For sorted subsets, approximately 200 ng DNA per replicate equaled 33,000 or so T cell genomes. In the original analysis: ImmunoSEQ supplied junction-only sequences lacking quality scores, so filtering was different. This table comes from immunoSEQ multiplex PCR, and its TCRdb copy is limited to in-frame clones, with some not included. The V and J calls and the clone size are those of that table, but D and trimming were determined from the DNA. The table shows 2 million to 2.5 million clones, with about 92% occurring only once. The CDR3 length is 15 residues. V was clipped by 0 bases and J by 7 bases; unmatched bases: 3. Germline V gene data show CDR1 as SGHRS and CDR2 as YFSETQ. Naive-designated CD8 cells lacked CD45RO, were positively enriched for CCR7, and omitted terminally differentiated effector memory CD45RA+ cells.

The V call is TRBV5-1, the J call TRBJ1-4; 10 bases agree with TRBD1. The specimen was naive CD8+ T cells from PBMCs. The sequence derives from a man aged 18 to 29 in good health. Some clones in this sample may be carry-over from other donors' samples. The CDR3 region has the DNA TGCGCCAGCAGCTTGGAGGGACAGGGGAGTGAAAAACTGTTTTTT. This translates into CASSLEGQGSEKLFF. The whole variable domain, remainder taken from reference TRBV5-1 and TRBJ1-4, is KAGVTQTPRYLIKTRGQQVTLSCSPISGHRSVSWYQQTPGQGLQFLFEYFSETQRNKGNFPGRFSGRQFSNSRSEMNVSTLELGDSALYLCASSLEGQGSEKLFFGSGTQLSVL.